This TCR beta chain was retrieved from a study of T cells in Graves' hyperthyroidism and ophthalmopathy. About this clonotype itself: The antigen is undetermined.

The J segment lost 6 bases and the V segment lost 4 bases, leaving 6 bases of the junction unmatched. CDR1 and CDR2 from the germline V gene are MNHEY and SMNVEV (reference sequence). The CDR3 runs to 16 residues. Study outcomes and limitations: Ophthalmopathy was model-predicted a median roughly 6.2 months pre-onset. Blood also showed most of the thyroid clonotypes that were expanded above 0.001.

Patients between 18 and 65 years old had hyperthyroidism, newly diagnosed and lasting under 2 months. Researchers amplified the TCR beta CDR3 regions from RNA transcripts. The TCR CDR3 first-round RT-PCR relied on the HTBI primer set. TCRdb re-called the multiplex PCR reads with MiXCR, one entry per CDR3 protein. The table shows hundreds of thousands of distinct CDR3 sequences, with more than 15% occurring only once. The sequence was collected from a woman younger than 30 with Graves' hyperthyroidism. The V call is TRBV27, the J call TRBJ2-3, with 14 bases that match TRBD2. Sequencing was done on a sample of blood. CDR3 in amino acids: CASSSQRTSGRDTQYF. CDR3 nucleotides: TGTGCCAGCAGTTCTCAGCGGACTAGCGGGAGGGATACGCAGTATTTT.